One and the same sample provided the 9 T cell receptor beta chains below, sequenced in a study of control samples from healthy donors and cancer patients. Some clones are missing from TCRdb's copy, which holds only in-frame ones; the method was immunoSEQ multiplex PCR. The sample lists about 140,000 clones; 91% were seen once. The sequenced sample consisted of blood. These receptors all come from a man aged 18 to 30 in good health.

The table lists this clone with a few counts. J is TRBJ1-2 and V is TRBV10-3, with D perhaps TRBD1 (5 bases). The CDR3 is made up of 13 amino acids. The V gene lost 5 bases and the J gene lost 8 bases, with 15 bases spanning the gap. Germline V gene lookup returns CDR1 ENHRY and CDR2 SYGVKD. Here the CDR3 DNA reads TGTGCCATCAGTTTTTGGGACTTTCAAGGCTACACCTTC. Encoded protein: CAISFWDFQGYTF.

The chain joins TRBV5-4 to TRBJ2-1; no clear D gene. Germline CDR1 SGHNT, CDR2 YYREEE (reference sequence). The V gene lost 1 base and the J gene lost 8 bases, with 7 bases spanning the gap. The CDR3 is made up of 12 amino acids. The CDR3 spells CASSLKGYEQFF. CDR3 in DNA: TGTGCCAGCAGCTTGAAGGGATATGAGCAGTTCTTC.

This clone was seen only once. The chain carries TRBV28 and TRBJ1-1, with 9 positions matching TRBD1. CDR1 and CDR2 (germline): MDHEN, SYDVKM. With V trimmed by 1 base and J by 3 bases, 6 bases remained unmatched. CDR3 length: 16 residues. Here the CDR3 reads CASSLSGTGFYTEAFF. The CDR3 DNA reads as TGTGCCAGCAGTTTATCCGGGACAGGGTTCTACACTGAAGCTTTCTTT.

The rearrangement joins TRBV5-1 to TRBJ1-2, with D possibly matching TRBD1 (6 bases). CDR3 length equals 12 residues. Looked up from germline, CDR1 is SGHRS and CDR2 is YFSETQ. Trimming took off 4 bases at V and 10 bases at J, with 14 bases between the two ends. This CDR3 is CASSAVGHNYTF. CDR3 DNA: TGCGCCAGCAGCGCGGTGGGACATAACTACACCTTC.

V and J are TRBV7-9 and TRBJ1-3; D might be TRBD1 (6 bases). The CDR3 covers 16 residues. V shed 3 bases and J shed 0 bases, with 12 bases lying between them. Looked up from germline, CDR1 is SEHNR and CDR2 is FQNEAQ (reference sequence). In nucleotides, the CDR3 is TGTGCCAGCAGCTTGGGACAACTCGTCTCTGGAAACACCATATATTTT. Translating gives CASSLGQLVSGNTIYF.

This chain connects TRBV14 to TRBJ2-1; TRBD2 agrees at 10 bases. From germline, CDR1 is SGHDN and CDR2 FVKESK. CDR3 length: 15 residues. Trimming cost V 2 bases and J 4 bases; bases outside gene matches: 2. CDR3 in amino acids: CASSQTSGVYNEQFF. CDR3 in DNA: TGTGCCAGCAGCCAAACTAGCGGGGTATACAATGAGCAGTTCTTC.

This sequence joins TRBV6-5 and TRBJ2-2; 9 positions match TRBD1. The CDR3 runs to 14 residues. V trimming: 8 bases; J trimming: 5 bases; junction bases outside the gene matches: 6. The germline V gene has CDR1 MNHEY and CDR2 SVGAGI. Here the CDR3 reads CASGGTGLTGELFF. The CDR3, as DNA: TGTGCCAGCGGAGGGACAGGGCTGACCGGGGAGCTGTTTTTT.

The chain employs TRBV7-2 and TRBJ2-2, with D unclear. Germline lookup yields CDR1 SGHTA and CDR2 FQGNSA. V was clipped by 0 bases and J by 0 bases, with 2 bases between them. This CDR3 is built from 14 residues. CDR3 in amino acids: CASSLAANTGELFF. The CDR3 DNA follows: TGTGCCAGCAGCTTAGCGGCGAACACCGGGGAGCTGTTTTTT.

The genes are TRBV4-1 and TRBJ2-7, with D perhaps given as TRBD1 or TRBD2 (6 bases each). The CDR3 is made up of 14 amino acids. Germline V gene lookup returns CDR1 MGHRA and CDR2 YSYEKL. Trimming left V 4 bases short and J 3 bases short, with 13 bases between. CDR3 nucleotides: TGCGCCAGCAGCCCCGGGGGCAGGAGCTACGAGCAGTACTTC. This encodes CASSPGGRSYEQYF.